The entry below gives a single T cell receptor (beta chain) sequence along with its context. This record belongs to a study of T cells expressing NK-cell markers. About the research overall: From sorted CD3+CD56+NKG2C+, CD3+CD56+NKG2C- and CD3+CD56-NKG2C+ T cells came the TCR beta repertoires. Most of the eight sequenced donors were HCMV-seropositive; one was seronegative.

Scientists made TCR beta cDNA using 5'RACE template switching with UMIs. For each CDR3 protein, TCRdb gives one entry from its re-call of the 5' RACE reads, without DNA. The sample totals about half a million distinct CDR3 sequences. The sample taken for sequencing was blood T cells: a sorted CD56 or NKG2C T cell subset, CD4+ or CD8+ T cells, or bulk PBMC T cells (not recorded which). This receptor was identified in a woman between 50 and 59 years old in good health.

This CDR3 is CASSHVWTGELFF. The V call is TRBV14, the J call TRBJ2-2. In germline, CDR1 is SGHDN, CDR2 FVKESK. The CDR3 consists of 13 residues.